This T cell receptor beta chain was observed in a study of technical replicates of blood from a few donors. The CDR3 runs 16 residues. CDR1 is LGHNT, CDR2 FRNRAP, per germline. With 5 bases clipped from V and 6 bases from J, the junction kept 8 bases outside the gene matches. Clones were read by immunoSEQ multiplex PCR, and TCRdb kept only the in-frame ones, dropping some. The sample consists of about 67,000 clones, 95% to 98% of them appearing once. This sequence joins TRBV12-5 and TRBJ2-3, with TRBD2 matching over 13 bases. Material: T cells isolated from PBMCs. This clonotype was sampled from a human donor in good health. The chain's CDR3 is CASGPGLAGRGDTQYF. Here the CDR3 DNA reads TGTGCTAGTGGTCCGGGACTAGCGGGGCGGGGGGATACGCAGTATTTT.